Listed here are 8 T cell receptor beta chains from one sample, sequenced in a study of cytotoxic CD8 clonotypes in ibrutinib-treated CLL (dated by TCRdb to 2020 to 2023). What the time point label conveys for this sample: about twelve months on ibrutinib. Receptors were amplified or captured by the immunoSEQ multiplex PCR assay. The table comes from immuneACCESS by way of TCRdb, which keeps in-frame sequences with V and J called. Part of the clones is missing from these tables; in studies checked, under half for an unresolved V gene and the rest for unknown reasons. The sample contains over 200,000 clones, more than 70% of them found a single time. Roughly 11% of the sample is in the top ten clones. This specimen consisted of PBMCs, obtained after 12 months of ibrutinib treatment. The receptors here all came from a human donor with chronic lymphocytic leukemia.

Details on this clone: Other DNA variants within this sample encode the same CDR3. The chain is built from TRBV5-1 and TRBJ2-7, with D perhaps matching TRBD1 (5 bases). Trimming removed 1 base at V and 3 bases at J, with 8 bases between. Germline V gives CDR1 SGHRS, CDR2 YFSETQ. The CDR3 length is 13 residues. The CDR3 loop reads CASSLSGNYEQYF. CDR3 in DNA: TGCGCCAGCAGCTTGTCAGGGAACTACGAGCAGTACTTC.

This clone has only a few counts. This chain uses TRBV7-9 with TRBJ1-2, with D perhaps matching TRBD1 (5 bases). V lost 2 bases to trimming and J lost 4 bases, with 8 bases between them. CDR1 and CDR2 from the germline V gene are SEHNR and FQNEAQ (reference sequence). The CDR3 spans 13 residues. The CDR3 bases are TGTGCCAGCAGCTTACGACAGTCCTATGGCTACACCTTC. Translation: CASSLRQSYGYTF.

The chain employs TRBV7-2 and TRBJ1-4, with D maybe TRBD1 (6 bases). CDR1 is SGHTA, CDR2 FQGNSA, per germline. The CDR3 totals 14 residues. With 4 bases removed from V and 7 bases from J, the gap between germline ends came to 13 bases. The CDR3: CASSSGGAREKLFF. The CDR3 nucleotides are TGTGCCAGCAGCTCTGGGGGGGCGCGTGAAAAACTGTTTTTT.

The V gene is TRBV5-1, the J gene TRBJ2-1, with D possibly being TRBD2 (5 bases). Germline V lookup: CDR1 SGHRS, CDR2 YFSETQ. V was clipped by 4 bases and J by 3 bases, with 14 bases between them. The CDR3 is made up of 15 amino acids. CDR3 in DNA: TGCGCCAGCAGCACAAGCGGAACTCTCTACAATGAGCAGTTCTTC. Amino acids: CASSTSGTLYNEQFF.

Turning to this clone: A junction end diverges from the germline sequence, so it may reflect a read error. The CDR3 sequence is CAGRDPNQPQHF. DNA of the CDR3: TGTGCCGGCAGGGATCCCAATCAGCCCCAGCATTTT. The rearrangement joins TRBV6-5 to TRBJ1-5; possible D gene TRBD1, 5 bases. CDR1 MNHEY and CDR2 SVGAGI come from the germline V gene. This CDR3 is built from 12 residues.

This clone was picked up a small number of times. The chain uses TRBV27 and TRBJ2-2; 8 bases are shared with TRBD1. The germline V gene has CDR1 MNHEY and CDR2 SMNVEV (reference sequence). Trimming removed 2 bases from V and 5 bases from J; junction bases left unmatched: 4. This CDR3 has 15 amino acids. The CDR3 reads CASSLSQGATGELFF. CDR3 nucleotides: TGTGCCAGCAGTTTAAGCCAGGGGGCGACCGGGGAGCTGTTTTTT.

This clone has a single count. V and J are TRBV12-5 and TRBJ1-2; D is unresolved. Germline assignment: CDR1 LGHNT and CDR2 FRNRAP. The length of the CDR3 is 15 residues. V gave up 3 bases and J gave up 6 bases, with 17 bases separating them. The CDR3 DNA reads TGTGCTAGTGGTTTTCGCGAGGGCCCTTGGGATGGCTACACCTTC. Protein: CASGFREGPWDGYTF.

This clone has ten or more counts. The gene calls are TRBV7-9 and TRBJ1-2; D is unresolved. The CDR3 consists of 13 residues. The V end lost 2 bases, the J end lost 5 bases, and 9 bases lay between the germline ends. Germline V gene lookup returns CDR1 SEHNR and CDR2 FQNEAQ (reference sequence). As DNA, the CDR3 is TGTGCCAGCAGCTTATTATTGCAGTATGGCTACACCTTC. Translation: CASSLLLQYGYTF.